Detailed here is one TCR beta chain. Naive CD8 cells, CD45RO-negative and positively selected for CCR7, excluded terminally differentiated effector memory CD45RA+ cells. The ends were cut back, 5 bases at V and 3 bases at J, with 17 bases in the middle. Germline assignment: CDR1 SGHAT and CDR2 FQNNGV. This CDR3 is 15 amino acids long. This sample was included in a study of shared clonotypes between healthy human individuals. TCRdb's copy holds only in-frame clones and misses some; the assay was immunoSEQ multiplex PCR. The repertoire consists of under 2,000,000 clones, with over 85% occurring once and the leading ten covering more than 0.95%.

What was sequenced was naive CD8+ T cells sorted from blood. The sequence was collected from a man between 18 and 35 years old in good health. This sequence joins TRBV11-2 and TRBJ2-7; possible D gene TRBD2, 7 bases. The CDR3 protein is CASSPLRGAGYEQYF. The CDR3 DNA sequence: TGTGCCAGCAGCCCCCTACGGGGGGCCGGCTACGAGCAGTACTTC. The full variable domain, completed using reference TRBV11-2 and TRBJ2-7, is EAGVAQSPRYKIIEKRQSVAFWCNPISGHATLYWYQQILGQGPKLLIQFQNNGVVDDSQLPKDRFSAERLKGVDSTLKIQPAKLEDSAVYLCASSPLRGAGYEQYFGPGTRLTVT.